This entry concerns a single T cell receptor beta chain. Its target antigen remains unknown. No much larger clonotype is one base removed from it; base qualities were not supplied. From the cysteine through the phenylalanine, the CDR3 covers 17 amino acids. The sequence is cut down to CDR3 DNA, 51 bases in frame from base 1. CDR1 is given as LNHDA and CDR2 as SQIVND, both from the germline V gene (reference sequence). V gives up 4 bases and J gives up 0 bases, and the segment between their germline ends measures 19 bases. TCR CDR3 regions were amplified from genomic DNA by multiplex PCR using the deep immunoSEQ assay. Extracted genomic DNA from each cell subset was spread evenly across all wells of several immunoSEQ 96-well plates, with each plate serving as a replicate. Each replicate PCR for sorted subsets received roughly 0.2 ug genomic DNA, equal to about 30,000 T cell genomes. The purified libraries were quantified using a Qubit 3.0 fluorometer, sized with a Bioanalyzer 2100, and then quantified again using the KAPA Library Quantification kit. Every immunoSEQ 96-well plate was sequenced on a dedicated single-read 150-cycle Illumina NextSeq 550 flow cell. The study's own analysis went as follows. Because only junctional sequences without quality scores were contained in the immunoSEQ output, filtering matching that applied to full-length reads could not be performed. Sequences were annotated with PyIR, a Python wrapper for IgBLAST v1.9, and V/J genes and CDR3 were assigned using IMGT germline references. Reads were filtered out if the reads had weak V/J assignments (E-value above 1e-6), no CDR3, stop codons, out-of-frame junctions, or ambiguous translated residues. V3J clonotypes were defined by identical inferred V gene, J gene, and CDR3 amino acid sequence. Percentage overlap between repertoires was calculated by dividing the number of shared unique clonotypes by the size of the smaller repertoire. Three approaches were used to assess repertoire richness: RTK rarefaction, the Chao1 estimator, and Recon v2.1 estimates of unobserved clonotypes. Generation probabilities for all TCRbeta clonotypes obtained by the gDNA method from a handful of donors were computed using OLGA. The source is immuneACCESS, and TCRdb retained only in-frame sequences with V and J called. Part of the clones is not carried over; for the studies checked, unresolved V genes explain less than half of this, and the remainder is unexplained. V and J calls and clone size follow that table, whereas D and trimming were derived from the DNA. For this sample the table gives roughly 2.6 million clones, of which just over 90% were detected only once. The top ten hold 0.11% to 0.15% of the sample.

Healthy HIV-negative adults with no recently reported acute infections or vaccinations were included as donors. Only Caucasian adults living in Nashville, Tennessee, USA were represented among the donors. CD4+ T cells were enriched by magnetic negative selection, after which naive cells were positively selected on CD45RA and the negative fraction was taken as the memory subset. After blood collection by leukapheresis, PBMCs were isolated using Ficoll-Histopaque density gradient centrifugation and then cryopreserved in the vapor phase of liquid nitrogen. Analytical flow cytometry was used to check the purity and quantity of each magnetically sorted T cell population. From each sorted fraction, genomic DNA was isolated and quantified by UV absorbance on a Nanodrop 2000c. This entry is derived from a study of shared clonotypes between healthy human individuals (dated by TCRdb to the early 2020s). Background for the entire study: The cohort comprised two women and a few men aged 18 to 49 years. For each donor, three plates each were used for CD4 naive and CD4 memory, two plates were used for CD8 naive, and one plate was used for CD8 memory. To estimate repertoire size and how much clonotype sharing occurs between individuals, the study deeply sequenced the blood TCR repertoires of about five healthy adults. Different laboratories and diverse techniques were used to prepare libraries and sequence TCR repertoires, to increase sequencing depth and limit assay-specific biases. Leukapheresis yielded between about 0.9 and 8.9 billion PBMCs per donor.

Points the paper makes about the study in general: Rarefaction of sorted-subset datasets indicated incomplete sequencing despite the large sequencing depth. Sampling was restricted to blood, and TCR repertoires in tissue are likely to differ from TCR repertoires in blood. Based on pairwise subsampling, the degree of clonotype sharing among donors was expected to be affected by sequencing depth. The small number of donors limited the genetic and exposure-history diversity represented. Larger estimated clonotype richness was generally found for naive subsets than for memory subsets. When several donors were compared, the shared fraction of clonotypes was about 5% for naive CD4, roughly 3.3% for naive CD8, more than 2% for memory CD4, and 0.4% for memory CD8. Compared with non-shared clonotypes, the clonotypes found in all four sorted-subset donors had higher generation probabilities.

The TCR comes from a man between 18 and 29 years old in good health. The sequencing sample was made of naive CD4+ T cells sorted from blood. Per the publication, the cell subset or site label means: CD45RA+ positively selected. The chain joins TRBV19 to TRBJ2-7; TRBD2 is possibly the D segment (5 matching bases). This receptor carries the CDR3 CASSTRMEEIFSYEQYF. The DNA sequence is as follows: TGTGCCAGTAGTACCCGGATGGAGGAGATATTCTCCTACGAGCAGTACTTC. Here the CDR3 is joined to the reference TRBV19 and TRBJ2-7 genes, and the full variable domain is: DGGITQSPKYLFRKEGQNVTLSCEQNLNHDAMYWYRQDPGQGLRLIYYSQIVNDFQKGDIAEGYSVSREKKESFPLTVTSAQKNPTAFYLCASSTRMEEIFSYEQYFGPGTRLTVT.